Here is one T cell receptor beta chain with its context. What it binds is not known. Germline CDR1 is ENHRY and CDR2 is SYGVKD. Trimming stripped 10 bases from V and 3 bases from J, with 13 bases between. This CDR3 has 12 amino acids. This entry is derived from a study of CD8+CD57+ T cells in acquired aplastic anemia. Study-level background: Sorted CD4+ and CD8+ cells yielded roughly 3.5 ug of DNA on average. The study's findings and limits: Sharing between patients and controls was observed for twenty-nine CD8+ CDR3 sequences.

Profiling that covered TCR beta VDJ and CDR3 relied on genomic DNA as its template. Via MiXCR, TCRdb re-called the reads, giving one row per CDR3 protein. This sample has approximately 57,000 distinct CDR3 sequences; roughly three fifths occur once, and the top ten carry approximately 15%. Patients selected for sequencing had displayed CD8+CD57+ cell expansion by flow cytometry. All patients had severe acquired aplastic anemia. Sequenced sample: sorted CD4+, CD8+, or CD8+CD57+ T cells (not recorded which) from PBMCs. This TCR was sampled from a human donor with aplastic anemia. The genes are TRBV10-3 and TRBJ2-7; weak D call: TRBD2 (6 bases). The CDR3, as DNA: TGTGCCACTAATCCGGGGGTCTACGAGCAGTACTTC. This sequence encodes CATNPGVYEQYF.